This T cell receptor beta chain was identified in a study of glioma-infiltrating T cells after dendritic cell vaccination. Before vaccination, two weeks after the third vaccination, and at progression, PBMC were collected. In the case of this clone: Its specificity is not known.

General study results and limits: Estimated pretreatment TIL content predicted outcome after dendritic cell vaccination.

Sequenced by immunoSEQ multiplex PCR; TCRdb stores in-frame clones only, minus some. This sample carries roughly 51,000 clones, 65% to 90% of them seen once, and the ten largest clones take 9.5% to 12%. The CDR3 runs 14 residues. V gave up 2 bases and J gave up 7 bases, with 14 bases separating them. In germline, CDR1 is LGHNA, CDR2 YSLEER. This sequence originates from a human donor with glioblastoma. The chain employs TRBV4-3 and TRBJ1-2; the D gene is possibly TRBD1 (5 bases). Sequencing used blood, obtained before dendritic cell vaccination. The chain's CDR3 is CASSQLSGYGGYTF. DNA for the CDR3: TGCGCCAGCAGCCAACTTTCAGGGTACGGTGGCTACACCTTC.